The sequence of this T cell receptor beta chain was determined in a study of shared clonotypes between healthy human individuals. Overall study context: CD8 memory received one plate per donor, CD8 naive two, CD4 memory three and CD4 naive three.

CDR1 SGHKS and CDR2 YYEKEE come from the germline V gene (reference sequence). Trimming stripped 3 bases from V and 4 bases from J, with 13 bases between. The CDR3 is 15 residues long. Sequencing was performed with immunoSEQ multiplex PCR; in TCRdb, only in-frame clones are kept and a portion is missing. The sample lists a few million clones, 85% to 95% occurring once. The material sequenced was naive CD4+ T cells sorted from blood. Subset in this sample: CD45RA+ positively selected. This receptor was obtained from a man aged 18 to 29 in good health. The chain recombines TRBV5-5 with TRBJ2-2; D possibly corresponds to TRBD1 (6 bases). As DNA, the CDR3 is TGTGCCAGCAGCTCGCGACAGGCGCTCACCGGGGAGCTGTTTTTT. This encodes CASSSRQALTGELFF.